This is a list of T cell receptor beta chains from one sample in a study of blood T cell repertoires in COVID-19. Repertoires were generated with immunoSEQ multiplex PCR, while TCRdb's copy carries only in-frame clones and drops some. The sample includes a few hundred thousand clones, roughly 87% seen only once; the top ten take roughly 2.3%. Source material: peripheral blood. The receptors stem from a man younger than 35 with active or convalescent COVID-19. Each CDR3 is given with its conserved first and last residue. D genes are given only for firm matches. Expanded clones get a size class; other rows say once, few or many, or leave the size out.

v_call	j_call	cdr3_length	d_call	clone_size	cdr3_aa	cdr3_nt
TRBV7-9	TRBJ1-3	14	.	.	CASSGASSGNTIYF	TGTGCCAGCAGCGGGGCCAGCTCTGGAAACACCATATATTTT
TRBV4-1	TRBJ2-7	15	.	once	CASSQSRGGSYEQYF	TGCGCCAGCAGCCAAAGCAGGGGTGGCTCCTACGAGCAGTACTTC
TRBV5-1	TRBJ1-2	15	TRBD1	once	CASSLDGTGRYGYTF	TGCGCCAGCAGCTTGGATGGGACAGGGCGGTATGGCTACACCTTC
TRBV10-3	TRBJ1-1	14	.	.	CAIGRDTFNTEAFF	TGTGCCATCGGTCGGGACACGTTTAACACTGAAGCTTTCTTT
TRBV2	TRBJ1-5	14	.	.	CASSLRDHNQPQHF	TGTGCCAGCAGCCTCCGGGATCACAATCAGCCCCAGCATTTT
TRBV5-1	TRBJ2-1	14	TRBD2	.	CASSFGGRENEQFF	TGCGCCAGCAGCTTCGGCGGGAGGGAAAATGAGCAGTTCTTC
TRBV5-4	TRBJ2-1	15	.	.	CASSLGGSGYNEQFF	TGTGCCAGCAGCTTGGGTGGTAGCGGCTACAATGAGCAGTTCTTC
TRBV5-6	TRBJ2-7	16	.	.	CASSYLSGMASYEQYF	TGTGCCAGCAGCTACTTGTCAGGGATGGCCTCCTACGAGCAGTACTTC
TRBV11-2	TRBJ2-2	13	.	.	CASSFRVGGELFF	TGTGCCAGCAGCTTTCGGGTAGGCGGGGAGCTGTTTTTT
TRBV11-2	TRBJ2-5	17	TRBD2	.	CASSPVLGGGYQETQYF	TGTGCCAGCAGCCCCGTATTGGGCGGGGGGTACCAAGAGACCCAGTACTTC
TRBV11-2	TRBJ2-7	15	TRBD2	.	CASSLVPGGTYEQYF	TGTGCCAGCAGCTTAGTACCGGGAGGCACCTACGAGCAGTACTTC
TRBV19	TRBJ2-1	16	TRBD2	.	CASSTFAGASYNEQFF	TGTGCCAGTAGCACCTTCGCGGGAGCTTCGTACAATGAGCAGTTCTTC
TRBV14	TRBJ1-2	15	TRBD1	.	CASSRQGPPWRGYTF	TGTGCCAGCAGCCGACAGGGGCCGCCCTGGAGGGGCTACACCTTC
TRBV25-1	TRBJ2-1	17	.	.	CASSPPVGRPGVYEQFF	TGTGCCAGCAGCCCCCCGGTAGGGCGGCCAGGGGTCTATGAGCAGTTCTTC
TRBV19	TRBJ1-5	14	.	.	CASRRGGESQPQHF	TGTGCCAGTAGGAGGGGGGGGGAATCGCAGCCCCAGCATTTT
TRBV11-3	TRBJ2-2	12	.	.	CASSAESGELFF	TGTGCCAGCAGCGCGGAGTCGGGGGAGCTGTTTTTT
TRBV4-1	TRBJ2-7	14	.	.	CASSHPAQGYEQYF	TGCGCCAGCAGCCATCCGGCTCAGGGCTACGAGCAGTACTTC
TRBV12-2	TRBJ2-1	14	.	.	CASRWWTAYNEQFF	TGTGCAAGTCGCTGGTGGACAGCCTACAATGAGCAGTTCTTC
TRBV10-3	TRBJ1-6	14	.	.	CAIRRDQGNSPLHF	TGTGCCATCAGGCGGGATCAGGGTAATTCACCCCTCCACTTT
TRBV6-5	TRBJ2-1	12	.	.	CASRHPEDEQFF	TGTGCCAGCAGGCACCCTGAGGATGAGCAGTTCTTC
TRBV19	TRBJ1-1	14	TRBD1	.	CASSMTGLNTEAFF	TGTGCCAGTAGTATGACAGGGCTGAACACTGAAGCTTTCTTT
TRBV13	TRBJ1-2	13	.	.	CASSRRGPHGYTF	TGTGCCAGCAGCAGGCGAGGTCCCCATGGCTACACCTTC
TRBV4-3	TRBJ1-5	16	TRBD1	.	CASSQDDRASGQPQHF	TGCGCCAGCAGCCAAGACGACAGGGCTTCGGGCCAGCCCCAGCATTTT
TRBV7-9	TRBJ1-2	13	TRBD1	.	CASRPPGQTGYTF	TGTGCCAGCAGACCTCCGGGACAGACAGGCTACACCTTC
TRBV11-2	TRBJ2-5	16	TRBD2	.	CASSSRTSGGEETQYF	TGTGCCAGCAGCTCTCGGACTAGCGGGGGGGAAGAGACCCAGTACTTC
TRBV9	TRBJ2-5	18	TRBD2	once	CASSVNFRGLAGQETQYF	TGTGCCAGCAGCGTAAATTTCCGGGGGCTAGCGGGGCAAGAGACCCAGTACTTC
TRBV5-8	TRBJ2-1	13	.	.	CASSRGTLDEQFF	TGTGCCAGCAGCCGAGGGACATTAGATGAGCAGTTCTTC
TRBV18	TRBJ2-7	15	TRBD1	.	CASSQSGTGIHEQYF	TGTGCCAGCTCCCAAAGCGGGACAGGGATCCACGAGCAGTACTTC
TRBV19	TRBJ2-1	15	.	.	CASSGGLAIYNEQFF	TGTGCCAGTAGTGGGGGTCTAGCGATTTACAATGAGCAGTTCTTC
TRBV7-9	TRBJ1-6	15	TRBD1	.	CASSSDRPGNSPLHF	TGTGCCAGCAGCTCGGACAGGCCAGGGAATTCACCCCTCCACTTT